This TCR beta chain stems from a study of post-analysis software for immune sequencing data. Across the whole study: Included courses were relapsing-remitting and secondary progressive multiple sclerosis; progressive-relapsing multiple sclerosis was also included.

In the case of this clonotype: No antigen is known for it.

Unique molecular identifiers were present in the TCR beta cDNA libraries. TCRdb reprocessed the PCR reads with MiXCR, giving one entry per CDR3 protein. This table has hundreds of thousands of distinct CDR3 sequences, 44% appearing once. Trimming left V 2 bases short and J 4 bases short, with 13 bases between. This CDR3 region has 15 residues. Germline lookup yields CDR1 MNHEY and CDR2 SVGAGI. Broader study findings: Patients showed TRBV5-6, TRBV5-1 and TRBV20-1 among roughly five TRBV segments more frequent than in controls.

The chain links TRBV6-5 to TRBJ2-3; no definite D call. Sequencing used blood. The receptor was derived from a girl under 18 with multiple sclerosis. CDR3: CASSYEFSKADTQYF. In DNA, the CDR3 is TGTGCCAGCAGTTACGAGTTTTCAAAGGCAGATACGCAGTATTTT.